The present TCR beta chain was sequenced within a study of T-cell memory formation after mild COVID-19. Study-level information: Among the donors, TCR clusters were largely specific to each donor. Notes on the study in general: CD4/CD8 balance characterized clones contracting day 15 to 85, and CD4+ skew characterized later expanders. Largely, contracting CD4+ clones fell within CM and EM, and contracting CD8+ clones within EMRA.

5'RACE with constant-segment primers yielded barcoded, UMI-tagged TCR alpha and TCR beta cDNA libraries. TCRdb processed the 5' RACE reads anew with MiXCR; each CDR3 protein has one entry. The repertoire holds about 350,000 distinct CDR3 sequences, with 20% to 25% as singletons. By sample share, this clonotype is medium-sized. Its antigen is not known. The CDR3 loop spans 15 amino acids. CDR1 is SGHTA and CDR2 is FQGNSA in the germline V gene. The V and J ends lost 5 bases and 3 bases respectively, with 16 bases between them. The receptor was derived from a man between 18 and 29 years old who had mild COVID-19 (a few samples of this study predate the infection). Cell type and time point are not known. The sequencing sample was made of PBMCs or a T cell subset sorted from them (not recorded which). The gene calls are TRBV7-2 and TRBJ2-5, with D possibly matching TRBD2 (5 bases). The CDR3 sequence: CASSPRPRGKETQYF. In nucleotides, the CDR3 is TGTGCCAGCAGCCCCCGCCCGAGAGGGAAAGAGACCCAGTACTTC.